This T cell receptor (beta chain) came from a study of blood T cell repertoires in COVID-19 (dated by TCRdb to about 2020). Context from the whole study: Samples covering the acute and convalescent phases of COVID-19 were provided by collaborators in the United States, Italy and Spain. Subjects who had been exposed to COVID-19, were actively infected with it, or had recovered from it provided the deeply sampled blood TCRbeta repertoires that made up the dataset. HLA class I and class II types, where available, came from metadata supplied by the sample provider rather than from assay-based typing. Samples came from the ongoing ImmuneRACE study (first 160 participants) plus 1,254 subjects from 6 global collaborators. The prospective study material was composed of cDNA or gDNA derived from T cells, B-cell-depleted T cells, or PBMCs. A de-identified subject ID, COVID-19 status, age in years and sex were almost always included in the sample metadata. The repertoires were released in a freely available public database meant as a resource for research on the immune response to SARS-CoV-2. On the study overall, not on this receptor specifically: The amount of clinical and demographic metadata varied by source and participant and was provided uncurated.

From V the trimming removes 10 bases and from J it removes 4 bases, while the gene matches leave 5 bases of the junction unaccounted for. Based on the germline V gene, the CDR1 and CDR2 sequences are KGHDR and SFDVKD. The CDR3 measures 13 amino acids from cysteine to phenylalanine. Just CDR3 DNA is preserved here, 39 bases in frame from base 1. Details on this clone: Its antigen remains undetermined. No base-level quality is on record; no much larger clone is a single base apart.

The immunoSEQ Assay, a bias-controlled multiplex PCR, was used to amplify TCRbeta CDR3 regions from genomic DNA. The paper's processing steps were these. The number of nucleated cells in each sample was estimated from the amplification of reference gene primers within the assay. To quantify the absolute abundance of each unique TCRbeta CDR3 rearrangement, sequence reads were collapsed and filtered. Productive Simpson clonality was computed per sample as the square root of Simpson's diversity index over productive rearrangements. Here the immuneACCESS table is served through TCRdb, limited to in-frame sequences with V and J called. Missing clones are a known gap in these copies; in checked studies unresolved V genes cover under half, and the rest lacks a known reason. V and J calls and clone size are as listed in that table; D and trimming were resolved from the DNA. Counted in this sample were 280,000 or so clones; 75% to 90% of them appeared once. 2.2% of the sample goes to the ten largest clones.

In the prospective study, participants were about 18 to 90 years old, resided in about two dozen geographic areas of the United States, and were enrolled through a virtual design. To assign participants to cohorts, the prospective study relied on clinical history that participants themselves reported in a screening survey and a study questionnaire. Recovered participants in ImmuneRACE Cohort 3 were defined by two consecutive negative NP/OP PCR tests, clearance by a healthcare professional, or resolution of symptoms. Mobile phlebotomists in the prospective study collected whole blood, serum and a nasopharyngeal or oropharyngeal swab from every participant. Participants in the prospective study had the option to provide additional blood draws and questionnaires over a roughly 2-month period. Prospective study blood samples were shipped either frozen or at room temperature before DNA extraction.

The clonotype was recovered from a young man who had recovered from COVID-19. The material sequenced was PBMCs or T cells enriched from blood (not recorded which). The chain is assembled from TRBV24-1 and TRBJ2-2, with 7 bases aligning to TRBD2. In nucleotides, the sequence is TGTGCCACAGCCCGGGAGGCCACCGGGGAGCTGTTTTTT. Its translation is CATAREATGELFF.